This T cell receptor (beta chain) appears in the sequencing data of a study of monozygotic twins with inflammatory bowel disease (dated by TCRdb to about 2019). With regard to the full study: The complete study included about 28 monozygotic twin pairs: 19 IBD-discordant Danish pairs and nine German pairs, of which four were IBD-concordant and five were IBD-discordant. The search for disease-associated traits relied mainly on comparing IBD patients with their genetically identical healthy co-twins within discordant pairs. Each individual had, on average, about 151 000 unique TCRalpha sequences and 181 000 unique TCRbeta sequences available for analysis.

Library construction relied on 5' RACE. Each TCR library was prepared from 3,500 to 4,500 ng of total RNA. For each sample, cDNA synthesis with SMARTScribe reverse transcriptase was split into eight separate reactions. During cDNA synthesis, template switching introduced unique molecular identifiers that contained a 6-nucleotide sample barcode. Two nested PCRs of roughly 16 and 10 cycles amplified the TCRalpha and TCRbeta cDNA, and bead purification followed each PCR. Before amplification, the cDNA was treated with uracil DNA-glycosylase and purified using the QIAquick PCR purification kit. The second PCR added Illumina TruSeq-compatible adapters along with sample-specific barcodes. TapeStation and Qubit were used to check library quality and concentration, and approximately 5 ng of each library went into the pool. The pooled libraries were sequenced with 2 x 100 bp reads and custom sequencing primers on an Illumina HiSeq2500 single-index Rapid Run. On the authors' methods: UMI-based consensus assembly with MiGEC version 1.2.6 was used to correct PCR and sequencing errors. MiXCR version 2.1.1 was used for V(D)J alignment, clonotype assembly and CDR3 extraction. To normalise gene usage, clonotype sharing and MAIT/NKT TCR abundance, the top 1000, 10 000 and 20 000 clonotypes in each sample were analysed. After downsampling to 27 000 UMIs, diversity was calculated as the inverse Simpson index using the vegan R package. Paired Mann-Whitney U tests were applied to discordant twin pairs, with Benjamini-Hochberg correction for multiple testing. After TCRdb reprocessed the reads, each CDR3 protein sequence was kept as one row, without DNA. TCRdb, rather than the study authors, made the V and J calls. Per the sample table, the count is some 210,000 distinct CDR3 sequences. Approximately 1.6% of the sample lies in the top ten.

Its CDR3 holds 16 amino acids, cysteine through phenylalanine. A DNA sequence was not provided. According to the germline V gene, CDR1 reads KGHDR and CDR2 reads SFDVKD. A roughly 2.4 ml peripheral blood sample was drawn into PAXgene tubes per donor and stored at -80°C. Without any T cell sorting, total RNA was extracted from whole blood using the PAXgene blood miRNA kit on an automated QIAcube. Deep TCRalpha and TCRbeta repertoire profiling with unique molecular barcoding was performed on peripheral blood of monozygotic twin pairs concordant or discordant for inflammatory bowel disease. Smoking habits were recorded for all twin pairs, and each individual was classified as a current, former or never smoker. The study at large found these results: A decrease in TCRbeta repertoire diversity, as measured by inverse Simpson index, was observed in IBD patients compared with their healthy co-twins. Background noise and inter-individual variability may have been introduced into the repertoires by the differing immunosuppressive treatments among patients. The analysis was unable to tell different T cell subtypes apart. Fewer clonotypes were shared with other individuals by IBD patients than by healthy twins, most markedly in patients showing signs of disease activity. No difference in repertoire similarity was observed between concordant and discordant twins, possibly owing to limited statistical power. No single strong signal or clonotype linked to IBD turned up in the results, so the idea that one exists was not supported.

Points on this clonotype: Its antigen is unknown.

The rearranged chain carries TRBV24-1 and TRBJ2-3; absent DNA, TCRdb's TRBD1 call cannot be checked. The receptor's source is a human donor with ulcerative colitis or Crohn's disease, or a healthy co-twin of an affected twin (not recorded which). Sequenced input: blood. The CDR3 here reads CATSEPGSEMGDTQYF.